These 7 T cell receptor beta chains were all obtained from the same sample, sequenced in a study of T cells in Graves' hyperthyroidism and ophthalmopathy (dated 2019 in TCRdb). Preparation of the library involved multiplex PCR. TCRdb lists the instrument as Illumina HiSeq 2000. The TCR beta CDR3 regions were amplified from RNA transcripts. For the first round of RT-PCR on the TCR CDR3, the HTBI primer set was used together with the Qiagen OneStep RT-PCR kit. In TCRdb, the public reads were trimmed at Q25 with fastp and aligned with MiXCR, with productive beta chains retained. Rows are combined by CDR3 protein, so each entry shows the most common genes and DNA. The sample includes around 340,000 distinct CDR3 sequences, with roughly a fifth observed a single time. In total, the top ten clones hold over 40% of the sample. Sequencing input: blood. The receptors originated from a woman between 50 and 59 years old with Graves' hyperthyroidism.

At least ten counts were recorded for this clonotype. V and J are TRBV5-1 and TRBJ2-7; D might be TRBD1 (5 bases). This CDR3 contains 14 residues. Trimming left V 3 bases short and J 0 bases short, with 10 bases between. CDR1 is SGHRS, CDR2 YFSETQ, per germline. Here the CDR3 DNA reads TGCGCCAGCAGCTCGACAGTAACCTCCTACGAGCAGTACTTC. The encoded protein is CASSSTVTSYEQYF.

The sample holds many counts of this clonotype. The gene calls are TRBV28 and TRBJ2-1; perhaps TRBD2 as D (5 bases). V lost 5 bases, J lost 0 bases, and 23 bases lay in between. The germline CDR1 and CDR2 sequences are MDHEN and SYDVKM. There are 19 residues in the CDR3. The CDR3 DNA is TGTGCCAGCAGTCGTCCGACAAACTCTGGACTGAGCTCCTACAATGAGCAGTTCTTC. As protein: CASSRPTNSGLSSYNEQFF. The full variable domain, rest sourced from reference TRBV28 and TRBJ2-1, is DVKVTQSSRYLVKRTGEKVFLECVQDMDHENMFWYRQDPGLGLRLIYFSYDVKMKEKGDIPEGYSVSREKKERFSLILESASTNQTSMYLCASSRPTNSGLSSYNEQFFGPGTRLTVL.

This clonotype was counted ten times or more. The rearrangement links TRBV7-9 to TRBJ2-1, with D tentatively TRBD1 (5 bases). The CDR3 contains 14 residues. The V end was cut by 5 bases, the J end by 5 bases, with 13 bases between. The V gene's germline CDR1 is SEHNR and CDR2 FQNEAQ (reference sequence). The DNA for the CDR3 is TGTGCCAGCAGCCCCCGGACACACGACAATGAGCAGTTCTTC. Translating gives CASSPRTHDNEQFF.

This clonotype was counted at least ten times. This rearrangement joins TRBV29-1 to TRBJ1-5; TRBD1 is a possible D gene (5 bases). CDR1 and CDR2 (germline): SQVTM, ANQGSEA. V lost 6 bases to trimming and J lost 2 bases, with 14 bases between them. The CDR3 totals 14 residues. CDR3 protein: CSVQIRDRNQPQHF. In DNA, the CDR3 is TGCAGCGTGCAAATCAGGGATCGCAATCAGCCCCAGCATTTT.

This clonotype occurred many times. V is TRBV15 and J is TRBJ2-1, with 16 bases aligning to TRBD2. CDR1 LNHNV and CDR2 YYDKDF come from the germline V gene (reference sequence). V was clipped by 0 bases and J by 8 bases; unmatched bases: 4. The CDR3 extends over 17 amino acids. CDR3 coding DNA: TGTGCCACCAGCAGAGATGTGGGACTAGCGGGAGGGCATGAGCAGTTCTTC. Its protein product is CATSRDVGLAGGHEQFF.

This clonotype was observed a few times. The chain couples TRBV6-1 to TRBJ2-3; tentative D call: TRBD1 (5 bases). From germline, CDR1 is MNHNS and CDR2 SASEGT. V lost 4 bases, J lost 0 bases, and 14 bases lay in between. The CDR3 has 16 residues. CDR3 sequence: CASSGYYRPSTDTQYF. In DNA form, the CDR3 reads TGTGCCAGCAGTGGCTACTACAGGCCTAGCACAGATACGCAGTATTTT.

This clonotype was observed many times. The chain has TRBV29-1 and TRBJ1-4; D gene uncertain. V lost 4 bases and J lost 7, with 7 bases in between. CDR1 and CDR2 (germline): SQVTM, ANQGSEA. There are 11 residues in the CDR3. DNA for the CDR3: TGCAGCGTTGTCTGGGGTGAAAAACTGTTTTTT. It translates to CSVVWGEKLFF.